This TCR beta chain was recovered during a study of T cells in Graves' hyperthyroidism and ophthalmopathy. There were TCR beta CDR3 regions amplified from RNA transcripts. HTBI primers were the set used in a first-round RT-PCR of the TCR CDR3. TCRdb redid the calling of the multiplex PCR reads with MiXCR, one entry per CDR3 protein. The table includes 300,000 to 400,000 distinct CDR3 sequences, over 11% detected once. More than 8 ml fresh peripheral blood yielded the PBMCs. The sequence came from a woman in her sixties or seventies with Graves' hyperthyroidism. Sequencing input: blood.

The CDR3 region has the DNA TGTGCCAGCAGCCGGGACTTTACAGATACGCAGTATTTT. Its protein is CASSRDFTDTQYF. This chain joins TRBV9 and TRBJ2-3, with TRBD2 as a possible D gene (6 bases). Germline V gene lookup returns CDR1 SGDLS and CDR2 YYNGEE. The V and J ends lost 4 bases and 3 bases respectively, with 9 bases between them. The CDR3 is made up of 13 amino acids.